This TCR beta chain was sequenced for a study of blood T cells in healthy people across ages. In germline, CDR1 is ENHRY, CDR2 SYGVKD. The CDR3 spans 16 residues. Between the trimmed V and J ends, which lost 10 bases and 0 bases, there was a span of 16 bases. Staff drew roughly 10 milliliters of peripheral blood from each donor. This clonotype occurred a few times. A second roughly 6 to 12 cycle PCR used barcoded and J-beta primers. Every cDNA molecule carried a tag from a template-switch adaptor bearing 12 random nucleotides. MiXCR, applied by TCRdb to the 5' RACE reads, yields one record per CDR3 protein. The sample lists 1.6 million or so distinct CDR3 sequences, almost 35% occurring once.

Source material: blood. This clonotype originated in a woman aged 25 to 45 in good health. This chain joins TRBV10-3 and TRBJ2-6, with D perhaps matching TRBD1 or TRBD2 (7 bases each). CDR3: CATRQGLSSGANVLTF. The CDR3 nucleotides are TGTGCCACCAGACAGGGACTAAGCTCTGGGGCCAACGTCCTGACTTTC.